A selection of T cell receptor beta chains follows, all from one sample in a study of T cell repertoires in cytomegalovirus infection. TCRdb re-called the reads with MiXCR, one entry per CDR3 protein. The table includes under 300,000 distinct CDR3 sequences, about 12% detected once. The sequencing input was PBMCs. These receptors originate from a human donor in good health (CMV status not recorded). Some clones in this sample may be carry-over from other donors' samples. Both conserved end residues are trimmed from each CDR3. A row's size may be missing; if present it is once, few, many or a size class.

v_call	j_call	clone_size	cdr3_aa
TRBV2	TRBJ1-1	.	ASGTALTEAF
TRBV5-1	TRBJ2-7	.	ASSWTGTEAYEQY
TRBV7-2	TRBJ2-3	many	ASRVAGGTDTQY
TRBV20-1	TRBJ2-7	few	SARAQAGYAYEQY
TRBV27	TRBJ1-5	few	ASSWGPSNQPQH
TRBV28	TRBJ1-4	many	ASSSGGRDNEKLF
TRBV29-1	TRBJ2-2	few	SAGTTTGTGELF
TRBV20-1	TRBJ1-4	.	SARAPYTGVNEKLF
TRBV7-6	TRBJ2-7	many	ASRSAGSSYEQY
TRBV7-8	TRBJ2-5	many	ASSFWGETQY
TRBV19	TRBJ2-5	many	ASSFTSGLQETQY
TRBV18	TRBJ2-7	few	ASSPQVTSYEQY
TRBV28	TRBJ2-3	many	ASGRAGDGTDTQY
TRBV20-1	TRBJ2-3	.	SAPRGSGSSDTQY
TRBV4-3	TRBJ1-5	many	ASSRVYRVEQPQH